This TCR beta chain comes out of a study of naive and memory T cell subsets. General study findings and limits: A few larger clonotypes appeared in naive repertoires, especially CD8, possibly memory cells re-expressing CD45RA.

This clonotype was picked up many times. Antigen specificity is unknown. Four subsets defined by CD45RA and CD27 were sorted after CD3, CD4, CD8 and live/dead staining. The CDR3 consists of 15 residues. V was pared by 7 bases and J by 12 bases, with 28 bases between. Germline V gene sequence: CDR1 SQVTM, CDR2 ANQGSEA. Both TRBC1 and TRBC2 were covered by a beta constant-region primer of two equimolar oligonucleotides. Ligated cDNA was amplified by four rounds of PCR with nested alpha and beta constant-region primers and SP2. TCRdb reprocessed the UMI-ligation and nested PCR reads with MiXCR, giving one entry per CDR3 protein. The sample yields 95,000 to 110,000 distinct CDR3 sequences, roughly 15% seen once.

Sequenced input: naive CD8+ T cells from blood. The sequence was collected from a human donor in good health. The V and J genes are TRBV29-1 and TRBJ2-1; D assignment may be TRBD1 or TRBD2 (6 bases each). CDR3 nucleotide sequence: TGCAGCGCTGCGGGAACTTACCGGACAGATGATGGGCAGTTCTTC. Residues: CSAAGTYRTDDGQFF.